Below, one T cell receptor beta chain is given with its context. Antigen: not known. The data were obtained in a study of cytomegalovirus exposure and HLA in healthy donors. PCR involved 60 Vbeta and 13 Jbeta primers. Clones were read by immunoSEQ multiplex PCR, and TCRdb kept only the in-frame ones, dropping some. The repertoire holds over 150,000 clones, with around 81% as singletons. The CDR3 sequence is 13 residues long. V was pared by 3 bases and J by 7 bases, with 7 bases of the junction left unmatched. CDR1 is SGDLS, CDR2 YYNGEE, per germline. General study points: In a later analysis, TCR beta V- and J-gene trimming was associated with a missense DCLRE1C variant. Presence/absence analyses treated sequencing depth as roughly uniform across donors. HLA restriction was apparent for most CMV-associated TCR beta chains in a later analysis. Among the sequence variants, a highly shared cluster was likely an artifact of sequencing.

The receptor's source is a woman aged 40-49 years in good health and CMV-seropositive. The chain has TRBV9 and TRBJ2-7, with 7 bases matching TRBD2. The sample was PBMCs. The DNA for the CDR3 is TGTGCCAGCAGCGCGCAGGTGGGGGGGGAGCAGTACTTC. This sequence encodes CASSAQVGGEQYF.